The present entry profiles one T cell receptor beta chain with its context. One entry per CDR3 protein, called by TCRdb with MiXCR from the 5' RACE reads. In the table there are about 190,000 distinct CDR3 sequences, more than 15% of which are singletons. The CDR3 loop spans 14 amino acids. V was shortened by 2 bases and J by 7 bases, with 12 bases between the two germline ends. The data were taken from a study of identical twins. This same sample was also taken into another study, of T cells expressing NK-cell markers.

The rearrangement joins TRBV12-3 or TRBV12-4 to TRBJ2-1, with a possible D match to TRBD2 (5 bases). The source material was CD8+ T cells sorted from blood. The receptor was derived from a woman aged 18-30 years in good health. This chain's CDR3 is CASSLNSPGNEQFF. The CDR3 nucleotides read TGTGCCAGCAGTTTAAACAGCCCGGGAAATGAGCAGTTCTTC.